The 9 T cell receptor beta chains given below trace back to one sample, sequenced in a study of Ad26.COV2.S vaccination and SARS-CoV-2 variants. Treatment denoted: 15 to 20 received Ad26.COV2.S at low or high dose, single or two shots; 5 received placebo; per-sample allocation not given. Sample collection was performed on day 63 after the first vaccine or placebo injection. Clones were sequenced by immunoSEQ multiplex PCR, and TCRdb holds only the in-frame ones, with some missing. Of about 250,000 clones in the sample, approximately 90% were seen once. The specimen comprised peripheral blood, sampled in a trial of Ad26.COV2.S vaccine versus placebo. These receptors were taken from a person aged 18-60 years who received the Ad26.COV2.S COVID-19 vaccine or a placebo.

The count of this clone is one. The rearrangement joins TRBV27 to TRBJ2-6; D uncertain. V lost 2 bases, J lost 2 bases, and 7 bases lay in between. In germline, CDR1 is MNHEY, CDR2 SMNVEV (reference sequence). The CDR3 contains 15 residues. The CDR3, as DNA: TGTGCCAGCAGTTTAGGGGTAGCTGGGGCCAACGTCCTGACTTTC. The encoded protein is CASSLGVAGANVLTF. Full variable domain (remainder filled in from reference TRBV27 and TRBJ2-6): EAQVTQNPRYLITVTGKKLTVTCSQNMNHEYMSWYRQDPGLGLRQIYYSMNVEVTDKGDVPEGYKVSRKEKRNFPLILESPSPNQTSLYFCASSLGVAGANVLTFGAGSRLTVL.

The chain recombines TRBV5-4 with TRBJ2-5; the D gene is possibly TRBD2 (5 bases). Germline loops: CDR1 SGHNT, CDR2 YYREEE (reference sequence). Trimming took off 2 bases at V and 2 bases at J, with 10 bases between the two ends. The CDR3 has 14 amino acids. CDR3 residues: CASSFRGLQETQYF. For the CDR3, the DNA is TGTGCCAGCAGCTTTCGAGGGTTACAAGAGACCCAGTACTTC.

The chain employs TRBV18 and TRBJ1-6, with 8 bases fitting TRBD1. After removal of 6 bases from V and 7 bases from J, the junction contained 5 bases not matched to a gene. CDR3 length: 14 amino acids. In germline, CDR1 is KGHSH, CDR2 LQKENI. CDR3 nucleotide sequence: TGTGCCAGCTCCGTGACAGGGGAGAATTCACCCCTCCACTTT. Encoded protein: CASSVTGENSPLHF.

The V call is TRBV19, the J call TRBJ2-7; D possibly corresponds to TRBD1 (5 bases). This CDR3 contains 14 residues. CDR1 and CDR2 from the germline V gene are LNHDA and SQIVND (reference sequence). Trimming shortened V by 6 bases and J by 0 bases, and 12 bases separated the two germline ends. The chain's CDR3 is CASREDTLSYEQYF. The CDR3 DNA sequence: TGTGCCAGTAGAGAGGACACCCTCTCCTACGAGCAGTACTTC.

The CDR3 DNA reads as TGTGCCAGCAGCTCTCGATATGTCACGGGGGAGACCCAGTACTTC. It specifies CASSSRYVTGETQYF. The V gene is TRBV5-4, the J gene TRBJ2-5, with D possibly being TRBD2 (5 bases). This CDR3 is 15 amino acids long. Germline V lookup: CDR1 SGHNT, CDR2 YYREEE (reference sequence). Trimming stripped 3 bases from V and 5 bases from J, with 17 bases between.

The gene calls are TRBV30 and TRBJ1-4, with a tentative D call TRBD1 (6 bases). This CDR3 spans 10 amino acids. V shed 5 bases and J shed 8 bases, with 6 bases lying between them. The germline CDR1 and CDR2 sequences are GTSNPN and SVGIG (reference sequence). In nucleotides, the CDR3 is TGTGCCTGGGGGGGCGAAAAACTGTTTTTT. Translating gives CAWGGEKLFF.

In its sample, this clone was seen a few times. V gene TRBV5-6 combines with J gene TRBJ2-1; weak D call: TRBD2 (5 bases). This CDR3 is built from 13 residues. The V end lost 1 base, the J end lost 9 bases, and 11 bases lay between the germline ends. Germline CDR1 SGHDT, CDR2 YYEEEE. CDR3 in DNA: TGTGCCAGCAGCTTGCCTCCCCGGGGTGAGCAGTTCTTC. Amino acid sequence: CASSLPPRGEQFF.

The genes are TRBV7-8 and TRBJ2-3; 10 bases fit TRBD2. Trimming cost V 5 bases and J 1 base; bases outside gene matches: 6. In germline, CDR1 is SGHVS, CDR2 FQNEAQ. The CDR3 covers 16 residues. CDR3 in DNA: TGTGCCAGCAGCCAAGGGCTAGCGGGAGGCACAGATACGCAGTATTTT. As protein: CASSQGLAGGTDTQYF.

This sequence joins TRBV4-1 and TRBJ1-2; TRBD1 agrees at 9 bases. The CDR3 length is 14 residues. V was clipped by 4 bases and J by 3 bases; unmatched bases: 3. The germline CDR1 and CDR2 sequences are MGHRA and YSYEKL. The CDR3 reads CASSRRDRDYGYTF. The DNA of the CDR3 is TGCGCCAGCAGCCGACGGGACAGGGACTATGGCTACACCTTC.